The 20 T cell receptor beta chains in this list originate from one sample, sequenced in a study of CD8+ T cells in alopecia areata. The sample's treatment: oral pan-JAK inhibitor, 5-10 mg twice daily. Once RNA had been extracted, it was reverse transcribed into cDNA to act as the sequencing template. The method was immunoSEQ multiplex PCR; TCRdb's version includes in-frame clones alone and lacks a portion of them. The data contain 150,000 to 200,000 clones, roughly three fifths of them seen just once; the ten biggest clones take up approximately 1.2%. Material: CD4+ T cells sorted from blood, obtained between weeks 47 and 50, from a patient treated with tofacitinib. These TCRs come from a human donor with alopecia areata.

The chain carries TRBV7-2 and TRBJ2-3, with 7 bases lining up with TRBD1. With V trimmed by 2 bases and J by 1 base, 6 bases remained unmatched. Germline loops: CDR1 SGHTA, CDR2 FQGNSA. The CDR3 is 16 amino acids. CDR3 nucleotides: TGTGCCAGCAGCTTACTCTTTACAGGGGGCACAGATACGCAGTATTTT. It encodes CASSLLFTGGTDTQYF.

The genes are TRBV7-2 and TRBJ1-2; perhaps TRBD1 as D (6 bases). The CDR3 runs 14 residues. CDR1 is SGHTA, CDR2 FQGNSA, per germline. V was shortened by 4 bases and J by 4 bases, with 13 bases between the two germline ends. CDR3: CASSSDTGPYGYTF. The CDR3 coding sequence is TGTGCCAGCAGCTCCGATACAGGGCCCTATGGCTACACCTTC.

The rearrangement uses TRBV10-1 and TRBJ1-2; no reliable D call. In germline, CDR1 is WNHNN, CDR2 SYGVQD (reference sequence). V was trimmed by 4 bases and J by 6 bases, leaving 3 bases between them. The CDR3 spans 10 residues. Here the CDR3 DNA reads TGCGCCAGCAGTGTGGATGGCTACACCTTC. Protein: CASSVDGYTF.

The chain carries TRBV7-2 and TRBJ2-7; D gene unclear. The CDR3 extends over 14 amino acids. Trimming cost V 5 bases and J 1 base, with 12 bases left between them. CDR1 SGHTA and CDR2 FQGNSA come from the germline V gene. The CDR3 nucleotides are TGTGCCAGCAGCCCGGGCCCCCAGTCCTACGAGCAGTACTTC. It encodes CASSPGPQSYEQYF.

This clone was observed a handful of times. The chain combines TRBV14 with TRBJ2-1; D may correspond to TRBD1 or TRBD2 (6 bases each). Germline V gene data show CDR1 as SGHDN and CDR2 as FVKESK. This CDR3 spans 15 amino acids. The ends were cut back, 1 base at V and 2 bases at J, with 9 bases in the middle. The CDR3 sequence: CASSQVRGPYNEQFF. The CDR3 DNA sequence: TGTGCCAGCAGCCAAGTCCGGGGGCCCTACAATGAGCAGTTCTTC.

The V gene is TRBV29-1, the J gene TRBJ1-1; D uncertain. The ends were cut back, 1 base at V and 4 bases at J, with 10 bases in the middle. The CDR3 length is 13 residues. The germline V gene has CDR1 SQVTM and CDR2 ANQGSEA. The DNA for the CDR3 is TGCAGCGTTGAAGTGGGAACAGTCACTGAAGCTTTCTTT. Protein sequence: CSVEVGTVTEAFF.

This chain uses TRBV30 with TRBJ2-5; the match to TRBD2 covers 7 bases. J lost 5 bases, V lost 0 bases, and 6 bases had no gene match. From germline, CDR1 is GTSNPN and CDR2 SVGIG (reference sequence). CDR3 length equals 14 residues. Here the CDR3 DNA reads TGTGCCTGGAGTGTAGTCCTGGGGGGGGAGACCCAGTACTTC. This translates into CAWSVVLGGETQYF. The full variable domain, completed using reference TRBV30 and TRBJ2-5, is SQTIHQWPATLVQPVGSPLSLECTVEGTSNPNLYWYRQAAGRGLQLLFYSVGIGQISSEVPQNLSASRPQDRQFILSSKKLLLSDSGFYLCAWSVVLGGETQYFGPGTRLLVL.

This chain connects TRBV30 to TRBJ1-2; D is unresolved. V dropped 0 bases and J dropped 7 bases, with 9 bases sitting between them. The germline CDR1 and CDR2 sequences are GTSNPN and SVGIG (reference sequence). CDR3 size: 12 residues. CDR3 coding DNA: TGTGCCTGGAGTGTTGGGCAGGCTGGCTACACCTTC. Translation gives CAWSVGQAGYTF.

This clone was observed a handful of times. V usage is TRBV7-3 and J usage is TRBJ2-1; the D gene is possibly TRBD1 (6 bases). V dropped 2 bases and J dropped 4 bases, with 18 bases sitting between them. CDR1 is SGHTA and CDR2 is FQGTGA in the germline V gene. The CDR3 is 17 amino acids. CDR3 sequence reads: CASSLGVRGQLYNEQFF. The CDR3 coding sequence is TGTGCCAGCAGCTTAGGGGTACGGGGACAACTATACAATGAGCAGTTCTTC.

Only a few counts were recorded for this clone. This sequence joins TRBV18 and TRBJ1-5, with D unresolved. The CDR3 covers 15 residues. Germline V CDR1 and CDR2: KGHSH, LQKENI. Trimming took off 6 bases at V and 6 bases at J, with 18 bases between the two ends. CDR3 nucleotides: TGTGCCAGCTCTCTCGACGCACAAGTCGGTCAGCCCCAGCATTTT. Translated, it gives CASSLDAQVGQPQHF. The full variable domain, completed using reference TRBV18 and TRBJ1-5, is NAGVMQNPRHLVRRRGQEARLRCSPMKGHSHVYWYRQLPEEGLKFMVYLQKENIIDESGMPKERFSAEFPKEGPSILRIQQVVRGDSAAYFCASSLDAQVGQPQHFGDGTRLSIL.

V and J are TRBV11-2 and TRBJ1-4, with D hard to call. Germline V gene lookup returns CDR1 SGHAT and CDR2 FQNNGV. V lost 8 bases and J lost 8, with 12 bases in between. The CDR3 runs 12 residues. The CDR3 bases are TGTGCCAGCTCCCCTAATAGGGAAAAACTGTTTTTT. Amino acids: CASSPNREKLFF.

This chain uses TRBV7-9 with TRBJ1-2, with D hard to call. The V and J ends lost 5 bases and 12 bases respectively, with 4 bases between them. The CDR3 is 8 residues long. Germline V CDR1 and CDR2: SEHNR, FQNEAQ (reference sequence). CDR3 protein: CASSPHTF. CDR3 DNA sequence: TGTGCCAGCAGCCCCCACACCTTC.

The J gene is TRBJ1-5, the V gene TRBV11-2, with a weak D call TRBD1 (6 bases). This CDR3 spans 15 amino acids. Deletions cut 5 bases from V and 5 bases from J, with 16 bases between. Germline CDR1 and CDR2: SGHAT and FQNNGV. CDR3 sequence: CASSISGTLDQPQHF. CDR3 in DNA: TGTGCCAGCAGCATCTCCGGGACATTAGATCAGCCCCAGCATTTT.

This chain uses TRBV7-2 with TRBJ2-7; 7 nucleotides match TRBD2. The CDR3 contains 13 residues. V trimming: 3 bases; J trimming: 4 bases; junction bases outside the gene matches: 3. Per germline, CDR1 SGHTA and CDR2 FQGNSA. CDR3 nucleotides: TGTGCCAGCAGCTTCACCGGGGGGTACGAGCAGTACTTC. It specifies CASSFTGGYEQYF.

This chain links TRBV19 with TRBJ2-3, with D unresolved. V was cut by 5 bases and J by 4 bases, with 7 bases left in between. Per the germline V gene, CDR1 is LNHDA and CDR2 is SQIVND (reference sequence). The CDR3 is 12 amino acids. This CDR3 reads CASSATSDTQYF. CDR3 nucleotide sequence: TGTGCCAGTAGTGCCACATCAGATACGCAGTATTTT.

This chain joins TRBV11-2 and TRBJ2-3; 10 bases are shared with TRBD2. Per germline, CDR1 SGHAT and CDR2 FQNNGV. The CDR3 is 16 residues long. V shed 5 bases, J shed 0 bases, and the junction held 5 bases outside the gene matches. The CDR3: CASSPLAGGSTDTQYF. The CDR3 nucleotides read TGTGCCAGCAGCCCATTAGCGGGGGGCAGCACAGATACGCAGTATTTT.

In this sample, this clone turned up a few times. The genes are TRBV18 and TRBJ2-1, with 9 bases that match TRBD1. Germline V gene lookup returns CDR1 KGHSH and CDR2 LQKENI. This CDR3 region has 15 residues. Trimming took 0 bases from V and 6 from J; bases not matched to a gene: 3. The CDR3 sequence is CASSPPTGGRNEQFF. The DNA of the CDR3 is TGTGCCAGCTCACCACCAACAGGGGGCCGCAATGAGCAGTTCTTC.

The gene calls are TRBV6-5 and TRBJ1-5, with D perhaps matching TRBD1 (6 bases). CDR3 size: 14 residues. V dropped 5 bases and J dropped 11 bases, with 19 bases sitting between them. Germline CDR1 is MNHEY and CDR2 is SVGAGI. CDR3 bases: TGTGCCAGCAGTGGAGGCCCAGGGGACTCAGCCCAGCATTTT. Its translation: CASSGGPGDSAQHF.

This clone has just a few counts. The chain joins TRBV29-1 to TRBJ1-5; 9 bases match TRBD1. Trimming at V came to 4 bases and at J to 6 bases, leaving 7 bases not matched to a gene. This CDR3 is built from 14 residues. Germline V lookup: CDR1 SQVTM, CDR2 ANQGSEA. As DNA, the CDR3 is TGCAGCGTTGGTGAGACAGGGGGGCTTCAGCCCCAGCATTTT. This encodes CSVGETGGLQPQHF.

This clone is a singleton in its sample. The chain couples TRBV29-1 to TRBJ2-4; TRBD1 might be the D (5 bases). CDR1 and CDR2 (germline): SQVTM, ANQGSEA. CDR3 size: 13 residues. With 7 bases removed from V and 4 bases from J, the gap between germline ends came to 14 bases. CDR3 amino acids: CSAANRSKNIQYF. CDR3 in DNA: TGCAGCGCTGCGAACAGGAGTAAAAACATTCAGTACTTC.